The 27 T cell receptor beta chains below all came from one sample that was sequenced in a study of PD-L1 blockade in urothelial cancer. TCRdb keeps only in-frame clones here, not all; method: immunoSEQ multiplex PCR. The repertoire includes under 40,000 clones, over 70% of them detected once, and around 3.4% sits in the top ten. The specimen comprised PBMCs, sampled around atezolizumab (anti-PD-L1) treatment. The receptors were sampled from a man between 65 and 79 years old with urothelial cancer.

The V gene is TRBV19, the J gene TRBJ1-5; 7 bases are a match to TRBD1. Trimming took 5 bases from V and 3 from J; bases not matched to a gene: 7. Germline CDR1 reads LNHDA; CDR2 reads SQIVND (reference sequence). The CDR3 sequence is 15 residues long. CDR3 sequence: CASSLPGGTNQPQHF. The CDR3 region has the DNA TGTGCCAGTAGTTTACCAGGGGGGACCAATCAGCCCCAGCATTTT.

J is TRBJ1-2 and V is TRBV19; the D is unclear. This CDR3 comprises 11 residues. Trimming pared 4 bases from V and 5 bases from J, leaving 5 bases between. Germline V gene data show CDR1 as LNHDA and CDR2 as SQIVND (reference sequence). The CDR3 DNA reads TGTGCCAGTAGTACCCTATATGGCTACACCTTC. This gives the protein CASSTLYGYTF.

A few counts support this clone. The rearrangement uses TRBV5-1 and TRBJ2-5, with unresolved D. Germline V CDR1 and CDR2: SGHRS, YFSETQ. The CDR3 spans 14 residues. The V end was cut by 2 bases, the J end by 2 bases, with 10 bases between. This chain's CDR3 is CASSFDARQETQYF. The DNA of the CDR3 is TGCGCCAGCAGCTTCGATGCGAGACAAGAGACCCAGTACTTC. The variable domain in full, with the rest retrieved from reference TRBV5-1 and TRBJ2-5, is KAGVTQTPRYLIKTRGQQVTLSCSPISGHRSVSWYQQTPGQGLQFLFEYFSETQRNKGNFPGRFSGRQFSNSRSEMNVSTLELGDSALYLCASSFDARQETQYFGPGTRLLVL.

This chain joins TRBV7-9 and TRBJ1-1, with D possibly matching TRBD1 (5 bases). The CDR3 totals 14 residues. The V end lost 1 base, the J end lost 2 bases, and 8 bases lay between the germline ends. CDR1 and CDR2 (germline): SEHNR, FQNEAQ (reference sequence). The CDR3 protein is CASSLEGANTEAFF. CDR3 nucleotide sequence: TGTGCCAGCAGCTTAGAAGGGGCTAACACTGAAGCTTTCTTT.

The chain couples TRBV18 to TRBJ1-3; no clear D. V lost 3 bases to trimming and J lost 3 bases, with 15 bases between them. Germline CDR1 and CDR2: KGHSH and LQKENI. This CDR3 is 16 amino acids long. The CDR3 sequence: CASSPYDLSGGNTIYF. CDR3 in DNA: TGTGCCAGCTCACCCTACGACCTGTCGGGTGGAAACACCATATATTTT.

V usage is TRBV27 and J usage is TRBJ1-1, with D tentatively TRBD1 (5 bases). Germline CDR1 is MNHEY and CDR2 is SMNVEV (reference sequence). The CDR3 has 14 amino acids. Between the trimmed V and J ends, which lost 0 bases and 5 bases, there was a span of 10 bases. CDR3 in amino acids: CASSLSGRGTEAFF. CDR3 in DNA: TGTGCCAGCAGTTTATCGGGGAGGGGTACTGAAGCTTTCTTT.

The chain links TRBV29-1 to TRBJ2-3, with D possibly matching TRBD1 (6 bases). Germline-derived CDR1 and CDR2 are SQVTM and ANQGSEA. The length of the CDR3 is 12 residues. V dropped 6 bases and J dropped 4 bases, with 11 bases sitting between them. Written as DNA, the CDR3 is TGCAGCGTGGCCCACAGGGCAGATACGCAGTATTTT. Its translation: CSVAHRADTQYF.

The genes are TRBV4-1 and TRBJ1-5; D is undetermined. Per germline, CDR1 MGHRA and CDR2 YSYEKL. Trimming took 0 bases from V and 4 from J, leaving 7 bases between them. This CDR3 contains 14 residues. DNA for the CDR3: TGCGCCAGCAGCCAAGATCCAGGAAATCAGCCCCAGCATTTT. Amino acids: CASSQDPGNQPQHF.

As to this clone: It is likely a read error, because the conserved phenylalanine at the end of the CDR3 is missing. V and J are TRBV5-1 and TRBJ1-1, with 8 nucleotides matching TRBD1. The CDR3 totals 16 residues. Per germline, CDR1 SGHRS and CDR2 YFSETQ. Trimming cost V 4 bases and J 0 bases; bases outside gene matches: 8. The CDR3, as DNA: TGCGCCAGCAGCCCGATACGACAGGGGATGAACACTGAAGCTTTCTCT. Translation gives CASSPIRQGMNTEAFS.

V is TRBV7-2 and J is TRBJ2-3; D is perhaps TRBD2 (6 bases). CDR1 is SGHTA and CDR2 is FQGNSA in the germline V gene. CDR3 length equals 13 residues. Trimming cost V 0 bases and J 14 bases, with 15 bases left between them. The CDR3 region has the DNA TGTGCCAGCAGCTTAGCTACCGGGCTCGGGGGGTATTTT. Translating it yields CASSLATGLGGYF.

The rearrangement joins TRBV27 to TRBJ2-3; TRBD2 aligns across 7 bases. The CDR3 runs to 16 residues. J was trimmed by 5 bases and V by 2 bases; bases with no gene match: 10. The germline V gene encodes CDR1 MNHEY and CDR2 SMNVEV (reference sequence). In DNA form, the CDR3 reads TGTGCCAGCAGTTTAGAGTGGGGCGGGAGAAGAGATACGCAGTATTTT. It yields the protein CASSLEWGGRRDTQYF.

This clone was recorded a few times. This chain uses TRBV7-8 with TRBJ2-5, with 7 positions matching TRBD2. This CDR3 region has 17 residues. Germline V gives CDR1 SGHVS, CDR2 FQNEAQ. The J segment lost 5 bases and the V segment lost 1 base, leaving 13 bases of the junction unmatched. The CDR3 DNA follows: TGTGCCAGCAGCTTAGGGGGCGGCGCGGGAGATCGGGAGACCCAGTACTTC. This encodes CASSLGGGAGDRETQYF.

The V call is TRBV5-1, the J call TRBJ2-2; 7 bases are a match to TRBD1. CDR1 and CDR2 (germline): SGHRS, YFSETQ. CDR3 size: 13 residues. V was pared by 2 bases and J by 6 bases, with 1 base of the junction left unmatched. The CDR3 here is CASSLDRAGELFF. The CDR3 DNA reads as TGCGCCAGCAGCTTAGACAGGGCCGGGGAGCTGTTTTTT.

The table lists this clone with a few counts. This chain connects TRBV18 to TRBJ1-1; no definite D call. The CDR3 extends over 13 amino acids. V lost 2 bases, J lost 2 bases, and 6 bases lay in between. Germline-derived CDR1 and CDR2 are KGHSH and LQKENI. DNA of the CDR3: TGTGCCAGCTCACCAATCATCAACACTGAAGCTTTCTTT. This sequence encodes CASSPIINTEAFF.

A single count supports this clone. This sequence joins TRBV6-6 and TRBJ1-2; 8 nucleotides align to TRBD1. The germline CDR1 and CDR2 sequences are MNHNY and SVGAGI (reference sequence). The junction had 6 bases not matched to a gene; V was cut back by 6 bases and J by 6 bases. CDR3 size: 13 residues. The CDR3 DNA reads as TGTGCCAGCAGCCCGACAGGGGAGAATGGCTACACCTTC. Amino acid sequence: CASSPTGENGYTF.

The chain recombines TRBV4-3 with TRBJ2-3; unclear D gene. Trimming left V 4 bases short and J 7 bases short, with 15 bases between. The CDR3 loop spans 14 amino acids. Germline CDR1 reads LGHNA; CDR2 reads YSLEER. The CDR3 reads CASSPSVVRNTQYF. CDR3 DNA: TGCGCCAGCAGCCCCAGCGTTGTGCGTAATACGCAGTATTTT.

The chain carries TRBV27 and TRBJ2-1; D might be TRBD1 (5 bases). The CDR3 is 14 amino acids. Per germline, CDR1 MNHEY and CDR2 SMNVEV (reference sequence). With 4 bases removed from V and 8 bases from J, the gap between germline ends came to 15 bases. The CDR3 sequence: CASSWQGQGHEQFF. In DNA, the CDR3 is TGTGCCAGCAGTTGGCAAGGCCAGGGCCATGAGCAGTTCTTC.

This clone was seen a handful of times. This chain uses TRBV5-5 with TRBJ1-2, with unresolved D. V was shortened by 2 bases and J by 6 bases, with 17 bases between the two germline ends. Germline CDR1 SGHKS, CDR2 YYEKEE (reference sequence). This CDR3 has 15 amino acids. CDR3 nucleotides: TGTGCCAGCAGCTTCTTACCACAAGTTGTCCATGGCTACACCTTC. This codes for CASSFLPQVVHGYTF.

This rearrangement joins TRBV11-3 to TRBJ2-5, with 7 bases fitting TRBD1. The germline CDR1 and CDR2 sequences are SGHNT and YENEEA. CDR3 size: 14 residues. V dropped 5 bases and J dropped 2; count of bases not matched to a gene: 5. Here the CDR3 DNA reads TGTGCCAGCAGCCAACGGACAGGACAAGAGACCCAGTACTTC. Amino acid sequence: CASSQRTGQETQYF.

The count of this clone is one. CDR3 DNA sequence: TGTGCCAGCAGCTTGGAGAGGGTGAACACCGGGGAGCTGTTTTTT. Its translation is CASSLERVNTGELFF. The chain carries TRBV5-5 and TRBJ2-2; the D gene is possibly TRBD2 (5 bases). Germline V gives CDR1 SGHKS, CDR2 YYEKEE (reference sequence). The CDR3 contains 15 residues. V was cut by 0 bases and J by 1 base, with 7 bases left in between.

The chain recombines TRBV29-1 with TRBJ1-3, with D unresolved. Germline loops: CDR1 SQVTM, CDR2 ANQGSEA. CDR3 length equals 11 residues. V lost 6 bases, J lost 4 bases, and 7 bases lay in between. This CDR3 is CSVRLGNTIYF. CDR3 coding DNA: TGCAGCGTCCGTCTGGGAAACACCATATATTTT.

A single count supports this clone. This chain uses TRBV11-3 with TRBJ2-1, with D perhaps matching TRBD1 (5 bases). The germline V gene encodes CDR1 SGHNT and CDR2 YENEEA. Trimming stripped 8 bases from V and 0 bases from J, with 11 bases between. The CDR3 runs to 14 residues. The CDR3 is CASGRGDSYNEQFF. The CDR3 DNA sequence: TGTGCCAGCGGTAGGGGCGACTCCTACAATGAGCAGTTCTTC.

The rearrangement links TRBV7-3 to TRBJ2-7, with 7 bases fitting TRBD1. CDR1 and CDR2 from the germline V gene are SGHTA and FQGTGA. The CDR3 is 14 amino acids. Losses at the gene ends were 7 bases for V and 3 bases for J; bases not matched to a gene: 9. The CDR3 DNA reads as TGTGCCAGCATCCCCGACAGGGCAGTCTACGAGCAGTACTTC. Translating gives CASIPDRAVYEQYF.

CDR3 sequence reads: CASSLTGYTEAFF. CDR3 in DNA: TGTGCCAGCAGCCTGACAGGGTACACTGAAGCTTTCTTT. The chain uses TRBV7-2 and TRBJ1-1, with 7 bases aligning to TRBD1. Germline loops: CDR1 SGHTA, CDR2 FQGNSA. The CDR3 is made up of 13 amino acids. V lost 5 bases, J lost 3 bases, and 3 bases stayed unmatched.

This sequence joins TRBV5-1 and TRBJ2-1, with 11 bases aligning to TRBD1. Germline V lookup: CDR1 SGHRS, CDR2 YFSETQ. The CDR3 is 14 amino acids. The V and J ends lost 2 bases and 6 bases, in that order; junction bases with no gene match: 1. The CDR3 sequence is CASSLGTGGNEQFF. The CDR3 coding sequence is TGCGCCAGCAGCTTAGGGACAGGGGGCAATGAGCAGTTCTTC.

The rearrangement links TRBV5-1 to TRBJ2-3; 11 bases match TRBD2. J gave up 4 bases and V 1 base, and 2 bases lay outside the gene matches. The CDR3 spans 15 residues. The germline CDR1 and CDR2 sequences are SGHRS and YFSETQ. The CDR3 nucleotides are TGCGCCAGCAGCTTGACTAGCGGGGGCGCAGATACGCAGTATTTT. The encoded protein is CASSLTSGGADTQYF.

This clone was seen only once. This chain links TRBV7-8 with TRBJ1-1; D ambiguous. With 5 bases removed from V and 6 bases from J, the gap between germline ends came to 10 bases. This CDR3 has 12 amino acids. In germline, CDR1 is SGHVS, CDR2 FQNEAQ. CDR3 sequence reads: CASSRTGPEAFF. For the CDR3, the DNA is TGTGCCAGCAGCCGCACGGGTCCTGAAGCTTTCTTT.